One T cell receptor beta chain is described in this entry. Under the authors' procedure: Amplification with reference gene primers provided the estimates of nucleated cell counts. TCRdb keeps only in-frame clones here, not all; method: immunoSEQ multiplex PCR. From that table come the V and J calls and clone size; the DNA was used to work out D and trimming. The top ten hold roughly two thirds of the sample, which has tens of thousands of clones, over 65% seen once. This sample was taken from a study of blood T cell repertoires in COVID-19. Looking at the study overall: Samples representing acute and convalescent COVID-19 were sourced from the United States, Italy and Spain. PBMCs, B-cell-depleted T cells, or T cells provided the cDNA or gDNA that made up the material.

The germline gives CDR1 MNHEY, CDR2 SMNVEV (reference sequence). The CDR3 runs 17 residues. The junction had 7 bases not matched to a gene; V was cut back by 0 bases and J by 4 bases. This TCR was recovered from an elderly man with acute or convalescent COVID-19. Sequencing used peripheral blood. The chain combines TRBV27 with TRBJ2-1; 9 bases are shared with TRBD2. CDR3 DNA sequence: TGTGCCAGCAGTTTATCGCTAATAGCGGGAGTTTACAATGAGCAGTTCTTC. It encodes CASSLSLIAGVYNEQFF.